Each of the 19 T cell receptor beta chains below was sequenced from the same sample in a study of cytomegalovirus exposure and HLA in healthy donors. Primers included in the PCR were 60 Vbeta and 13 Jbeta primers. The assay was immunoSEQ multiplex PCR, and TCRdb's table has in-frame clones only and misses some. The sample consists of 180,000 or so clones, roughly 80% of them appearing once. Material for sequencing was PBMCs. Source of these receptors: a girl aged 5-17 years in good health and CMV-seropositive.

The DNA of the CDR3 is TGCGCCAGCAGCTCCGGGAGCCCCTACGAGCAGTACTTC. This sequence encodes CASSSGSPYEQYF. V gene TRBV5-1 combines with J gene TRBJ2-7; possibly TRBD2 for D (6 bases). Deletions cut 3 bases from V and 2 bases from J, with 9 bases between. This CDR3 is built from 13 residues. CDR1 and CDR2 (germline): SGHRS, YFSETQ.

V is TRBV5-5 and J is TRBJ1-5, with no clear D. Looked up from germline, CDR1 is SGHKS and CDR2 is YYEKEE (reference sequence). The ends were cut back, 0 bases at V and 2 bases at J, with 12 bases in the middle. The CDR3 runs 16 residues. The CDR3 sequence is CASSLAARNGNQPQHF. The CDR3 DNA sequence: TGTGCCAGCAGCTTGGCCGCCAGAAACGGCAATCAGCCCCAGCATTTT.

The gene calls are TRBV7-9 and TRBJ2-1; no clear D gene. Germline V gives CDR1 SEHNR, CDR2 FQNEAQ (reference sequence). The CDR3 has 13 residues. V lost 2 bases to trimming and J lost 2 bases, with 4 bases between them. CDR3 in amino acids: CASSLTTYNEQFF. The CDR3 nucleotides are TGTGCCAGCAGCTTAACTACCTACAATGAGCAGTTCTTC.

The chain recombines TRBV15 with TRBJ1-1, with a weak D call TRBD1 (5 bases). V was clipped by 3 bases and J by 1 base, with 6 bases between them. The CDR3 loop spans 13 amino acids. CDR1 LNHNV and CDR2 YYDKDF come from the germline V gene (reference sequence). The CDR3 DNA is TGTGCCACCAGCAGCGGACAGAACACTGAAGCTTTCTTT. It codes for CATSSGQNTEAFF.

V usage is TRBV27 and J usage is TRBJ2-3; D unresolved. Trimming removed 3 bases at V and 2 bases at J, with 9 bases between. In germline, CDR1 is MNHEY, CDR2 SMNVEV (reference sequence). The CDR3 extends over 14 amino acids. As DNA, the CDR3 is TGTGCCAGCAGTTTCTACGGAGCCACAGATACGCAGTATTTT. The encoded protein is CASSFYGATDTQYF.

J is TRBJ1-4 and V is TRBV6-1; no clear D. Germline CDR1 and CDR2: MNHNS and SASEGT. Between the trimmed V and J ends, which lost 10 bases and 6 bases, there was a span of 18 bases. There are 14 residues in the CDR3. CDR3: CATFRRGSDEKLFF. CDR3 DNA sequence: TGTGCCACTTTCCGTCGGGGTTCAGATGAAAAACTGTTTTTT.

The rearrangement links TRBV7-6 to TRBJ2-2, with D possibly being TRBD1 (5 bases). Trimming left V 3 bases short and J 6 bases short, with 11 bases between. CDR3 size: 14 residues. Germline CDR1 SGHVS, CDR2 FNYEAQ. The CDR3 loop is CASSFKQGAGELFF. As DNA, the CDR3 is TGTGCCAGCAGCTTTAAGCAGGGTGCCGGGGAGCTGTTTTTT.

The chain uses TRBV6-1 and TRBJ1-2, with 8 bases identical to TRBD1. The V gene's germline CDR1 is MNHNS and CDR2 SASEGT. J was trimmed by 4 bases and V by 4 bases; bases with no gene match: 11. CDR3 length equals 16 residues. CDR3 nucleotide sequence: TGTGCCAGCAGTGGCAGGACAGGGACGAGGTCCTATGGCTACACCTTC. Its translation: CASSGRTGTRSYGYTF.

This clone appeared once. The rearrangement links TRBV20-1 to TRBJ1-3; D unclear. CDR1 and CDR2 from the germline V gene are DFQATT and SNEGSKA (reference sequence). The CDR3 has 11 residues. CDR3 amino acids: CSGFSGNTIYF. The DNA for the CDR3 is TGCAGCGGGTTTTCTGGAAACACCATATATTTT.

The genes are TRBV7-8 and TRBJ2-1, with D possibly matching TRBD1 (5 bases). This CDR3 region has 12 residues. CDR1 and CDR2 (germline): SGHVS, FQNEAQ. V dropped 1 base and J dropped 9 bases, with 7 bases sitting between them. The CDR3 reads CASSLVTAEQFF. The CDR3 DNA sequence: TGTGCCAGCAGCTTAGTGACAGCTGAGCAGTTCTTC.

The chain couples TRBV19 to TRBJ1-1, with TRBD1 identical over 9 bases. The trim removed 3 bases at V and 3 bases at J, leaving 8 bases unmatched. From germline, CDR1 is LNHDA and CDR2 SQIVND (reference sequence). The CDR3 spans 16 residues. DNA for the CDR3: TGTGCCAGTAGTATCGGACAGGGGAGACCATACACTGAAGCTTTCTTT. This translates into CASSIGQGRPYTEAFF. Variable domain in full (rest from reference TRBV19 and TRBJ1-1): DGGITQSPKYLFRKEGQNVTLSCEQNLNHDAMYWYRQDPGQGLRLIYYSQIVNDFQKGDIAEGYSVSREKKESFPLTVTSAQKNPTAFYLCASSIGQGRPYTEAFFGQGTRLTVV.

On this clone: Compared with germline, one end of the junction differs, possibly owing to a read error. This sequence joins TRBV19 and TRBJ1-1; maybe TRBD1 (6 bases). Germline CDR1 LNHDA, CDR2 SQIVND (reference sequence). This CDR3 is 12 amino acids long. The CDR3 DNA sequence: TGTGCCAGTAGAACAGGGAACCCTGAAGCTTTCTTT. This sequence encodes CASRTGNPEAFF.

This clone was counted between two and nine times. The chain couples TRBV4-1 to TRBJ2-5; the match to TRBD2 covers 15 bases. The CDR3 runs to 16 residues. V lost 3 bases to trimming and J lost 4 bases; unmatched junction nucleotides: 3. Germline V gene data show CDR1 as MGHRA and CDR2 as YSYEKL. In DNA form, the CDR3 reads TGCGCCAGCAGCCAGTTGGGACTAGCGGGAGGAGAGACCCAGTACTTC. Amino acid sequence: CASSQLGLAGGETQYF.

The CDR3 DNA reads as TGCAGCGTTGACCTCGGGAAGGAGGATTCATTTGGAAACACCATATATTTT. Translation: CSVDLGKEDSFGNTIYF. V and J are TRBV29-1 and TRBJ1-3; D call uncertain. The CDR3 covers 17 residues. Looked up from germline, CDR1 is SQVTM and CDR2 is ANQGSEA. V lost 3 bases and J 3 bases, leaving 21 bases between the germline ends.

Here the CDR3 DNA reads TGTGCCAGCAGCAAAGGGCTTTCTGTCTATGGCTACACCTTC. It codes for CASSKGLSVYGYTF. This chain joins TRBV21-1 and TRBJ1-2; TRBD1, the table's D call, lacks a check against the DNA. TRBV21-1 is a recognized pseudogene. The CDR3 is 14 amino acids.

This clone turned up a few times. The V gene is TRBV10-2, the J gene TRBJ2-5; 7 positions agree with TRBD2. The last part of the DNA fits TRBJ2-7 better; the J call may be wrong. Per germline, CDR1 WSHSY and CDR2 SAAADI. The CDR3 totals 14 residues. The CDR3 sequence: CASREAGFSYEQYF. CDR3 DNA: TGCGCCAGCAGAGAAGCGGGATTCTCCTACGAGCAGTACTTC.

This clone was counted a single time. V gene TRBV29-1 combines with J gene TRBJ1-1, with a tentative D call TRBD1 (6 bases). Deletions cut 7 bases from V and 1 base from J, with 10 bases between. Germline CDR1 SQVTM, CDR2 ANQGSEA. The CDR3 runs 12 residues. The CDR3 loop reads CSGNRENTEAFF. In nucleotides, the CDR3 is TGCAGCGGCAACAGGGAGAACACTGAAGCTTTCTTT.

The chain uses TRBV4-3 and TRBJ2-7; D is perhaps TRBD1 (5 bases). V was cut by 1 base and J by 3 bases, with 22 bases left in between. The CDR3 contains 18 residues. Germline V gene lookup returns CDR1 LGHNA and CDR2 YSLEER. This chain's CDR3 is CASSQVATERTNSYEQYF. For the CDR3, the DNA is TGCGCCAGCAGCCAAGTGGCGACGGAGAGGACAAATAGCTACGAGCAGTACTTC.

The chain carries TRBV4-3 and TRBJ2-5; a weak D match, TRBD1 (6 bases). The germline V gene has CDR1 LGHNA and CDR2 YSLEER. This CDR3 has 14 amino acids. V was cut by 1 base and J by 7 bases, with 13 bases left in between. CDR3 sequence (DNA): TGCGCCAGCAGCCAAGGGACAGTCAGTGTGACCCAGTACTTC. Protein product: CASSQGTVSVTQYF.